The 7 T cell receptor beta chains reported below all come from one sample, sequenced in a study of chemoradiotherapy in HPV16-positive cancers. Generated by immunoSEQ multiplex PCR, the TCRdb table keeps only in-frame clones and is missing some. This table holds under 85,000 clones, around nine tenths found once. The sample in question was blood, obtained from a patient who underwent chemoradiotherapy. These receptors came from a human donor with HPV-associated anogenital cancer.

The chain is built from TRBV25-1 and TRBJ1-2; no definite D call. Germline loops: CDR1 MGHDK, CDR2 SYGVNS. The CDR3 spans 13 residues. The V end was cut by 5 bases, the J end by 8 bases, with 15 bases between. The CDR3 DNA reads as TGTGCCAGCAGTCCCCTCCCCGGGAGCGGCTACACCTTC. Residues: CASSPLPGSGYTF.

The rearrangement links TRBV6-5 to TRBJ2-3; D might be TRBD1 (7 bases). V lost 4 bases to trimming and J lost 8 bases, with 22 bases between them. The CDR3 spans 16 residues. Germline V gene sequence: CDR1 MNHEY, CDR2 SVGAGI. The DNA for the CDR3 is TGTGCCAGCAGTTCGGACAGTTCAGGGGGAGCGGGTACGCAGTATTTT. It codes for CASSSDSSGGAGTQYF.

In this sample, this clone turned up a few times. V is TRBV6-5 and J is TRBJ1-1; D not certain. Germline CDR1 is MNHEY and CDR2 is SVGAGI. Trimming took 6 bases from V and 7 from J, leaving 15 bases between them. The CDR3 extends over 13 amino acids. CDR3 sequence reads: CASRRGNLGEAFF. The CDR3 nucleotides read TGTGCCAGCAGACGGGGAAACCTGGGTGAAGCTTTCTTT.

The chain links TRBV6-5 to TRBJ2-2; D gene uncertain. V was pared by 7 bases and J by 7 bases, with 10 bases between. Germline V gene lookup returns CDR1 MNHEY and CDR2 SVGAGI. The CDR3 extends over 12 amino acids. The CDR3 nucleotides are TGTGCCAGCACCTCTTTAGGCGGGGAGCTGTTTTTT. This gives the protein CASTSLGGELFF.

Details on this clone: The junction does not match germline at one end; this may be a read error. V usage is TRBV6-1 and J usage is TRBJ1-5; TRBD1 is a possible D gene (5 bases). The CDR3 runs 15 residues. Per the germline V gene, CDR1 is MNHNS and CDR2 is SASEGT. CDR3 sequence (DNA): TGTGCCAGCAGGGAAGGGACGGTTAGCAATCAGCCCCAGCATTTT. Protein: CASREGTVSNQPQHF.

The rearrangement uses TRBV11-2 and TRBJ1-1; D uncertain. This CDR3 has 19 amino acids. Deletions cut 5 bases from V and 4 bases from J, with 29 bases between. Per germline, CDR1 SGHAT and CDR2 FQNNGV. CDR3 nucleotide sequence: TGTGCCAGCAGCAATCTAACAATGGACGTGCCCTTGGGAAGCACTGAAGCTTTCTTT. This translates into CASSNLTMDVPLGSTEAFF.

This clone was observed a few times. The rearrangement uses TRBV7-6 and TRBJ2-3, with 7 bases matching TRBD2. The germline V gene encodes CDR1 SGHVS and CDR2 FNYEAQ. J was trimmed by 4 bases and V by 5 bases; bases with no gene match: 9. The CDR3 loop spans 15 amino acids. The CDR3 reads CASSDGAGVSDTQYF. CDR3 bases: TGTGCCAGCAGCGACGGGGCGGGGGTCTCAGATACGCAGTATTTT. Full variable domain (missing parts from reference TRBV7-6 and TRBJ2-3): GAGVSQSPRYKVTKRGQDVALRCDPISGHVSLYWYRQALGQGPEFLTYFNYEAQQDKSGLPNDRFSAERPEGSISTLTIQRTEQRDSAMYRCASSDGAGVSDTQYFGPGTRLTVL.